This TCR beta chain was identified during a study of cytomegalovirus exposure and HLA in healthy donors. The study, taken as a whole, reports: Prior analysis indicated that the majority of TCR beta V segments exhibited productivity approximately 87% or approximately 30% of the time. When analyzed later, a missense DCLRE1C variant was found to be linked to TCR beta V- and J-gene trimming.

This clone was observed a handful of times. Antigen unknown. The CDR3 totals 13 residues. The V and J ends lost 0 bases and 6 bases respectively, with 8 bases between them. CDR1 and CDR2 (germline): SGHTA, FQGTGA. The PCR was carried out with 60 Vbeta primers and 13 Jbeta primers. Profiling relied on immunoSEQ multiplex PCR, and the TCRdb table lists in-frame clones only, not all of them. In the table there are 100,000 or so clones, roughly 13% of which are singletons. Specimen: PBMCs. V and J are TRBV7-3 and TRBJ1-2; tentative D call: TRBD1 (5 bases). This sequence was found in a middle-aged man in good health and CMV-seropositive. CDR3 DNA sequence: TGTGCCAGCAGCTTAACAGGGGAAAATGGCTACACCTTC. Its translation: CASSLTGENGYTF.